This TCR beta chain was identified during a study of T cell responses to AZD1222 COVID-19 vaccine. V gave up 7 bases and J gave up 3 bases; unmatched junction bases: 5. Germline V gene data show CDR1 as LNHDA and CDR2 as SQIVND (reference sequence). This CDR3 is 14 amino acids long. Here immunoSEQ multiplex PCR was the method, and the copy in TCRdb shows in-frame clones only, minus some. The sample has some 250,000 clones, approximately 94% seen once. The TCR sequence derives from an adult who received the AZD1222 COVID-19 vaccine. Specimen: peripheral blood, collected 28 days after the second AZD1222 dose. The chain joins TRBV19 to TRBJ2-2, with 7 nucleotides matching TRBD1. CDR3 loop: CASKDTGDTGELFF. CDR3 coding DNA: TGTGCCAGTAAGGATACAGGGGACACCGGGGAGCTGTTTTTT.